This T cell receptor (beta chain) emerged from a study of blood T cells in healthy people across ages. It was with a sample-barcoded 5' primer and a J-beta primer mix that a second PCR of roughly 7 to 12 cycles was run. One entry per CDR3 protein, called by TCRdb with MiXCR from the 5' RACE reads. This sample has more than 900,000 distinct CDR3 sequences; around 29% occur once, and the top ten carry 10%. This clonotype occurred a few times. These data also featured in a second study, about T cells of mothers and their children. That source adds: Whether pairs are related or unrelated, thymic selection shapes their TCR recombination output in much the same way.

The sequencing input was blood. This receptor was obtained from a woman aged 40 to 55 in good health.

CDR3 sequence: CSVRPGTGVSGTEAFF. The CDR3 DNA reads as TGCAGCGTGCGACCCGGGACAGGGGTCAGTGGCACTGAAGCTTTCTTT. The genes are TRBV29-1 and TRBJ1-1; TRBD1 agrees at 10 bases. The CDR3 runs to 16 residues. The V gene's germline CDR1 is SQVTM and CDR2 ANQGSEA. Germline trimming cut 6 bases from V and 4 bases from J; bases unmatched to any gene: 14.